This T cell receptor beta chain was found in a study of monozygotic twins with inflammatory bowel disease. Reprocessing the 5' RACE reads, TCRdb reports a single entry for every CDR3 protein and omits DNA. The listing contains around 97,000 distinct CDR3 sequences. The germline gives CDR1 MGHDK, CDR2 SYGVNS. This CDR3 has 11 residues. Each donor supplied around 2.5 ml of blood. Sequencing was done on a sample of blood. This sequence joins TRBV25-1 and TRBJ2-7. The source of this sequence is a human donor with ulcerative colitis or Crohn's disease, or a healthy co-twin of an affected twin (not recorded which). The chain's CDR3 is CASRQGNTVTF.